The source of this T cell receptor (beta chain) is a study of blood T cell repertoires in COVID-19 (dated by TCRdb to 2019 to 2021). For the wider study: The collaborator samples originated in the United States, Italy and Spain and spanned the acute and convalescent phases of COVID-19. The prospective study material was composed of cDNA or gDNA derived from T cells, B-cell-depleted T cells, or PBMCs. Deeply sampled blood TCRbeta repertoires from subjects exposed to, actively infected with, or recovered from COVID-19 were included in the dataset. The repertoires were made available in a free public database intended to serve as a resource for research on the immune response to SARS-CoV-2. The samples were drawn from two sources: the first 160 participants of the ongoing ImmuneRACE study, and 1,000 to 1,500 subjects contributed by 6 global collaborators. The sample metadata nearly always contained a de-identified subject ID, COVID-19 status, age in years and sex. HLA class I and class II types, where available, came from metadata supplied by the sample provider rather than from assay-based typing. Overall study results and their limits: Clinical and demographic metadata were provided uncurated, with the amount varying by source and participant.

The CDR3 goes from the cysteine to the phenylalanine over 14 residues. The read is trimmed to its CDR3 DNA, 42 bases read in frame from base 1. V is clipped by 1 base and J by 0 bases, and the sequence between their germline boundaries is 4 bases long. The germline V gene (reference sequence) yields SGHKS for CDR1 and YYEKEE for CDR2. Concerning this clone: The clone's antigen remains unknown. No clone much larger than this one lies a single base away; base qualities are absent.

TCRbeta CDR3 regions were amplified from genomic DNA using the immunoSEQ Assay, a bias-controlled multiplex PCR. As for how the authors treated the data: Within the assay, amplification of reference gene primers was used to estimate how many nucleated cells each sample contained. To quantify the absolute abundance of each unique TCRbeta CDR3 rearrangement, sequence reads were collapsed and filtered. For each sample, productive Simpson clonality was calculated by taking the square root of Simpson's diversity index across productive rearrangements. Held by TCRdb, this immuneACCESS table contains in-frame sequences only and omits some clones. Under half of the omission traces to an unresolved V gene where checked; the cause of the rest is unknown. V and J calls and clone size come straight from that table; D and trimming were deduced from the DNA. Across this sample there are 200,000 to 250,000 clones, with nearly 90% seen only once. Approximately 11% of the sample rests with the top ten.

In the prospective study, participants were roughly 18 to 95 years old, resided in approximately 22 geographic areas of the United States, and were enrolled through a virtual design. In the prospective study, cohorts were assigned on the basis of participant-reported clinical history obtained from a screening survey and a study questionnaire. Recovered participants in ImmuneRACE Cohort 3 were defined by two consecutive negative NP/OP PCR tests, clearance by a healthcare professional, or resolution of symptoms. Each participant in the prospective study had whole blood, serum and a nasopharyngeal or oropharyngeal swab collected by mobile phlebotomists. Participants in the prospective study had the option to provide additional blood draws and questionnaires over a roughly 2-month period. Blood samples from the prospective study were shipped frozen or at room temperature prior to DNA extraction.

The sequence is built from TRBV5-5 and TRBJ2-2; the D gene remains uncertain. Sequencing was done on a sample of PBMCs or T cells enriched from blood (not recorded which). The sequence was collected from a man aged 25-40 years who had recovered from COVID-19. The nucleotide sequence is given as TGTGCCAGCAGCTTGTTTACGAACACCGGGGAGCTGTTTTTT. Its amino acids are CASSLFTNTGELFF.